These 19 T cell receptor beta chains were sequenced from one sample in a study of T cell responses to AZD1222 COVID-19 vaccine. TCRdb's table, derived via immunoSEQ multiplex PCR, lists solely in-frame clones and lacks some. The data show about 110,000 clones, approximately 87% seen once. The input for sequencing was peripheral blood, taken on day 0 of AZD1222 vaccination. The receptors here all came from an adult in good health.

The V gene is TRBV18, the J gene TRBJ2-7, with 10 bases fitting TRBD2. V lost 3 bases, J lost 7 bases, and 12 bases stayed unmatched. The CDR3 has 16 amino acids. Germline V gene lookup returns CDR1 KGHSH and CDR2 LQKENI. CDR3 in DNA: TGTGCCAGCTCACCGCGCGGGAGCGGGAGGGCATGGGAGCAGTACTTC. Encoded protein: CASSPRGSGRAWEQYF.

The rearrangement links TRBV27 to TRBJ2-5; TRBD2 matches at 9 bases. J gave up 6 bases and V 5 bases, and 10 bases lay outside the gene matches. The germline CDR1 and CDR2 sequences are MNHEY and SMNVEV (reference sequence). The CDR3 consists of 15 residues. CDR3 region: CASSPLTSGQKTQYF. The CDR3 DNA reads TGTGCCAGCAGTCCCCTTACTAGCGGGCAGAAGACCCAGTACTTC.

The chain recombines TRBV4-2 with TRBJ2-2; 8 bases align to TRBD2. CDR1 is LGHNA, CDR2 YNFKEQ, per germline. V trimming: 0 bases; J trimming: 7 bases; junction bases outside the gene matches: 4. The length of the CDR3 is 15 residues. The CDR3, as DNA: TGTGCCAGCAGCCAAGATTGGGGACTAGGCGGGGAGCTGTTTTTT. It yields the protein CASSQDWGLGGELFF.

This chain uses TRBV5-5 with TRBJ1-1, with TRBD1 matching 8 bases. CDR1 and CDR2 from the germline V gene are SGHKS and YYEKEE (reference sequence). The CDR3 contains 13 residues. Trimming took 2 bases from V and 4 from J; bases not matched to a gene: 1. This chain's CDR3 is CASSFQGATEAFF. CDR3 nucleotides: TGTGCCAGCAGCTTTCAGGGGGCCACTGAAGCTTTCTTT.

The gene calls are TRBV29-1 and TRBJ2-2; D unresolved. Germline CDR1 is SQVTM and CDR2 is ANQGSEA. V lost 1 base and J 8 bases, leaving 11 bases between the germline ends. The length of the CDR3 is 13 residues. This chain's CDR3 is CSVEGQVGGELFF. The DNA for the CDR3 is TGCAGCGTTGAAGGTCAGGTTGGAGGGGAGCTGTTTTTT.

The gene calls are TRBV5-4 and TRBJ2-2, with TRBD2 matching over 10 bases. Trimming removed 7 bases from V and 8 bases from J; junction bases left unmatched: 14. The CDR3 contains 16 residues. Looked up from germline, CDR1 is SGHNT and CDR2 is YYREEE (reference sequence). The CDR3 sequence is CASSGALAGDYGELFF. The DNA for the CDR3 is TGTGCCAGCTCCGGGGCCCTAGCGGGAGACTATGGGGAGCTGTTTTTT.

V is TRBV5-1 and J is TRBJ1-1, with D tentatively TRBD1 (5 bases). CDR3 length equals 14 residues. Between the trimmed V and J ends, which lost 7 bases and 1 base, there was a span of 14 bases. The germline V gene has CDR1 SGHRS and CDR2 YFSETQ. CDR3 DNA: TGCGCCAGCTACCTGGGGGGGTCGAACACTGAAGCTTTCTTT. Translated: CASYLGGSNTEAFF. Looking up the rest from reference TRBV5-1 and TRBJ1-1 gives the full variable domain: KAGVTQTPRYLIKTRGQQVTLSCSPISGHRSVSWYQQTPGQGLQFLFEYFSETQRNKGNFPGRFSGRQFSNSRSEMNVSTLELGDSALYLCASYLGGSNTEAFFGQGTRLTVV.

J is TRBJ2-5 and V is TRBV10-3; a weak D match, TRBD1 (5 bases). CDR1 and CDR2 from the germline V gene are ENHRY and SYGVKD. The CDR3 is 15 residues long. V lost 7 bases, J lost 1 base, and 16 bases lay in between. As DNA, the CDR3 is TGTGCCATCACCCAGGGATTGGGGCCCCAAGAGACCCAGTACTTC. This sequence encodes CAITQGLGPQETQYF.

V gene TRBV6-5 combines with J gene TRBJ1-1, with 10 bases matching TRBD1. CDR3 length: 14 amino acids. Germline CDR1 MNHEY, CDR2 SVGAGI. V gave up 5 bases and J gave up 7 bases; unmatched junction bases: 7. The CDR3 region has the DNA TGTGCCAGCAGTAGCGGACAGGGGGTCGGTGAAGCTTTCTTT. Translating gives CASSSGQGVGEAFF.

The V call is TRBV4-1, the J call TRBJ1-2, with a weak D call TRBD1 (5 bases). Germline V gene lookup returns CDR1 MGHRA and CDR2 YSYEKL. V was shortened by 1 base and J by 5 bases, with 11 bases between the two germline ends. This CDR3 contains 14 residues. The CDR3 DNA follows: TGCGCCAGCAGCCAAGGGGGGGGTGGATATGGCTACACCTTC. Translated, it gives CASSQGGGGYGYTF.

The rearrangement links TRBV3-1 (or the pseudogene TRBV3-2) to TRBJ1-2; tentatively, D is TRBD1 (5 bases). The CDR3 sequence is 15 residues long. V was pared by 1 base and J by 4 bases, with 13 bases between. Germline V lookup: CDR1 LGHDT, CDR2 YNNKEL (reference sequence). The CDR3 loop is CASSQVVRAGYGYTF. In nucleotides, the CDR3 is TGTGCCAGCAGCCAAGTCGTCAGGGCGGGCTATGGCTACACCTTC.

The CDR3 reads CASSQGMTTTGWANYGYTF. CDR3 bases: TGTGCCAGCAGCCAAGGCATGACCACGACAGGATGGGCTAACTATGGCTACACCTTC. The V gene is TRBV3-1 (or the pseudogene TRBV3-2), the J gene TRBJ1-2; maybe TRBD1 (6 bases). CDR3 length: 19 amino acids. V lost 1 base and J lost 0, with 21 bases in between. The V gene's germline CDR1 is LGHDT and CDR2 YNNKEL (reference sequence).

The V and J genes are TRBV7-3 and TRBJ2-1; D is unresolved. Trimming shortened V by 4 bases and J by 5 bases, and 18 bases separated the two germline ends. Per the germline V gene, CDR1 is SGHTA and CDR2 is FQGTGA. The CDR3 has 16 residues. This chain's CDR3 is CASSSRPRDVDNEQFF. In DNA form, the CDR3 reads TGTGCCAGCAGCTCACGGCCTAGGGATGTGGACAATGAGCAGTTCTTC. The variable domain in full, with the rest retrieved from reference TRBV7-3 and TRBJ2-1, is GAGVSQTPSNKVTEKGKYVELRCDPISGHTALYWYRQSLGQGPEFLIYFQGTGAADDSGLPNDRFFAVRPEGSVSTLKIQRTERGDSAVYLCASSSRPRDVDNEQFFGPGTRLTVL.

This clone was observed a single time. V usage is TRBV5-4 and J usage is TRBJ1-6, with D tentatively TRBD1 (5 bases). Germline CDR1 SGHNT, CDR2 YYREEE (reference sequence). V lost 4 bases, J lost 4 bases, and 15 bases lay in between. The CDR3 has 16 residues. DNA of the CDR3: TGTGCCAGCAGCGGTGGAGGGGCCTTTTATAATTCACCCCTCCACTTT. This encodes CASSGGGAFYNSPLHF.

CDR3 loop: CASSESQAYNEQFF. In DNA form, the CDR3 reads TGTGCCAGCAGCGAGAGTCAGGCCTACAATGAGCAGTTCTTC. V usage is TRBV7-7 and J usage is TRBJ2-1; D unresolved. The ends were cut back, 5 bases at V and 2 bases at J, with 10 bases in the middle. Germline-derived CDR1 and CDR2 are SSHAT and FNYEAQ (reference sequence). This CDR3 spans 14 amino acids.

V is TRBV15 and J is TRBJ2-1; weak D call: TRBD2 (6 bases). Germline V lookup: CDR1 LNHNV, CDR2 YYDKDF (reference sequence). The CDR3 covers 13 residues. The V and J ends lost 5 bases and 6 bases respectively, with 11 bases between them. CDR3 protein: CATSGGKGNEQFF. CDR3 coding DNA: TGTGCCACCAGCGGGGGGAAGGGCAATGAGCAGTTCTTC.

The V call is TRBV7-9, the J call TRBJ1-2; no definite D call. CDR3 length equals 14 residues. Trimming cost V 1 base and J 8 bases, with 14 bases left between them. Germline V lookup: CDR1 SEHNR, CDR2 FQNEAQ (reference sequence). This CDR3 reads CASSLGGRPRGYTF. CDR3 coding DNA: TGTGCCAGCAGCTTAGGGGGAAGGCCTCGGGGCTACACCTTC.

V gene TRBV5-4 combines with J gene TRBJ1-1, with 7 bases lining up with TRBD1. Germline CDR1 SGHNT, CDR2 YYREEE (reference sequence). The CDR3 runs 14 residues. The V gene end was trimmed by 5 bases and the J gene end by 1 base; junction bases not matched to a gene: 5. The CDR3 sequence is CASRTGTENTEAFF. CDR3 DNA sequence: TGTGCCAGCAGGACCGGGACAGAGAACACTGAAGCTTTCTTT.

V and J are TRBV28 and TRBJ1-1; TRBD1 aligns across 7 bases. There are 14 residues in the CDR3. The V gene end was trimmed by 5 bases and the J gene end by 4 bases; junction bases not matched to a gene: 7. Per germline, CDR1 MDHEN and CDR2 SYDVKM. The CDR3 DNA reads as TGTGCCAGCAGTGTAGGGGGCGCGTCCACTGAAGCTTTCTTT. Encoded protein: CASSVGGASTEAFF.